The 5 T cell receptor beta chains given below trace back to one sample, sequenced in a study of shared clonotypes between healthy human individuals. In the naive CD8 group, cells lacked CD45RO and were positively selected for CCR7, so terminally differentiated effector memory CD45RA+ cells were left out. Method: immunoSEQ multiplex PCR; TCRdb's copy keeps in-frame clones and lacks some. The sample comprises around 2,000,000 clones, just under 95% of which are singletons, and 0.95% to 1.5% rests with the top ten. The sequenced material came from naive CD8+ T cells sorted from blood. The receptors derive from a man between 18 and 29 years old in good health.

On this clone itself: The sample carries other DNA sequences with the same CDR3. The chain links TRBV28 to TRBJ1-3; possibly TRBD1 for D (6 bases). Germline V lookup: CDR1 MDHEN, CDR2 SYDVKM. V shed 3 bases and J shed 4 bases, with 7 bases lying between them. The length of the CDR3 is 13 residues. In DNA, the CDR3 is TGTGCCAGCAGTTTGAGGGGGGGAAACACCATATATTTT. It codes for CASSLRGGNTIYF.

The rearrangement joins TRBV7-8 to TRBJ2-3; D is ambiguous. CDR3 length: 15 amino acids. The germline V gene has CDR1 SGHVS and CDR2 FQNEAQ. V shed 2 bases and J shed 1 base, with 10 bases lying between them. CDR3 sequence reads: CASSLYEQGTDTQYF. Here the CDR3 DNA reads TGTGCCAGCAGCTTATACGAGCAAGGCACAGATACGCAGTATTTT.

Comments on this clone: The identical CDR3 is also encoded by other nucleotide sequences in the sample. The chain recombines TRBV5-1 with TRBJ2-1; D call uncertain. The ends were cut back, 0 bases at V and 4 bases at J, with 5 bases in the middle. The CDR3 extends over 13 amino acids. Germline V gives CDR1 SGHRS, CDR2 YFSETQ. The CDR3 region has the DNA TGCGCCAGCAGCTTGGGACTTTACAATGAGCAGTTCTTC. This codes for CASSLGLYNEQFF.

A single count supports this clone. This rearrangement joins TRBV27 to TRBJ2-3; TRBD2 might be the D (5 bases). V shed 1 base and J shed 3 bases, with 26 bases lying between them. The CDR3 is 20 amino acids. Per germline, CDR1 MNHEY and CDR2 SMNVEV (reference sequence). CDR3 sequence reads: CASSLFSGPIGVRETDTQYF. The CDR3 nucleotides read TGTGCCAGCAGTTTATTCTCTGGTCCGATTGGGGTCCGGGAAACAGATACGCAGTATTTT.

The V call is TRBV5-1, the J call TRBJ2-5, with 10 bases matching TRBD2. Trimming cost V 0 bases and J 1 base; bases outside gene matches: 3. The CDR3 loop spans 16 amino acids. Germline V gene sequence: CDR1 SGHRS, CDR2 YFSETQ. The CDR3 nucleotides are TGCGCCAGCAGCTTGGGTCTAGCGGGGGCCCAAGAGACCCAGTACTTC. This sequence encodes CASSLGLAGAQETQYF.